The present entry profiles one T cell receptor beta chain with its context. The sample belongs to a study of control samples from healthy donors and cancer patients. V lost 1 base to trimming and J lost 2 bases, with 10 bases between them. This CDR3 spans 15 amino acids. Germline V gives CDR1 SGHNT, CDR2 YYREEE (reference sequence). Produced via immunoSEQ multiplex PCR; TCRdb's table is partial and in-frame only. The sample carries about 130,000 clones, about 95% recorded once. The sequence derives from a man younger than 40 in good health. The sequenced sample consisted of blood. The chain joins TRBV5-4 to TRBJ2-1; weak D call: TRBD1 (5 bases). The CDR3 DNA is TGTGCCAGCAGCTTGACAGGAGATACCTACAATGAGCAGTTCTTC. Amino acid sequence: CASSLTGDTYNEQFF.